Sequencing of this T cell receptor beta chain was carried out in a study of blood T cell repertoires in COVID-19. Study details: The United States, Italy and Spain were the sources of the acute and convalescent COVID-19 samples. T cells, B-cell-depleted T cells, or PBMCs supplied cDNA or gDNA.

In germline, CDR1 is SGHRS, CDR2 YFSETQ. The CDR3 is made up of 14 amino acids. Trimming removed 4 bases at V and 6 bases at J, with 15 bases between. Per the study methods: Reference gene primer amplification in the assay estimated nucleated cell counts. Profiled with immunoSEQ multiplex PCR; TCRdb holds only in-frame clones, not every one. Clonal size and the V and J genes are those of that table, whereas D and trimming came from the DNA. The table has 150,000 or so clones, around 83% seen once; the top ten hold 3% to 3.5%. The sample was peripheral blood. The chain uses TRBV5-1 and TRBJ2-3, with D maybe TRBD2 (6 bases). This receptor was taken from a woman of 80 years or more with acute or convalescent COVID-19. The CDR3 region has the DNA TGCGCCAGCAGCATCGGGAGCACCGGCGATACGCAGTATTTT. This sequence encodes CASSIGSTGDTQYF. The complete variable domain, with remaining parts taken from reference TRBV5-1 and TRBJ2-3, reads KAGVTQTPRYLIKTRGQQVTLSCSPISGHRSVSWYQQTPGQGLQFLFEYFSETQRNKGNFPGRFSGRQFSNSRSEMNVSTLELGDSALYLCASSIGSTGDTQYFGPGTRLTVL.